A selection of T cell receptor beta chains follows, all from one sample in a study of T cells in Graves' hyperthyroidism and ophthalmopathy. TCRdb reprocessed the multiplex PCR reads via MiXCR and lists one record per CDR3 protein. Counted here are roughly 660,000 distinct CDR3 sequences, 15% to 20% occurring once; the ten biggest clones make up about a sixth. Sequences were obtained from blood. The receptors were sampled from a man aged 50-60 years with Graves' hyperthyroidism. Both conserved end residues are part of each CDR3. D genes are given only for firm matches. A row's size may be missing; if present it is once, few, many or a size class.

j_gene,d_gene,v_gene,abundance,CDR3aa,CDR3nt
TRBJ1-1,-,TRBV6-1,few,CASTFGWAFF,TGTGCCAGCACTTTCGGATGGGCTTTCTTT
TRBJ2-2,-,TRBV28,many,CASSPTTSSAGELFF,TGTGCCAGCAGTCCTACGACTAGTAGCGCCGGGGAGCTGTTTTTT
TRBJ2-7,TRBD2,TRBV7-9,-,CASSSGLAGRVDEQYF,TGTGCCAGCAGCTCGGGACTAGCGGGCCGAGTGGACGAGCAGTACTTC
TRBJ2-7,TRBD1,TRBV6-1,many,CASSGRTGGSYEQYF,TGTGCCAGCAGTGGCCGGACAGGGGGTTCCTACGAGCAGTACTTC
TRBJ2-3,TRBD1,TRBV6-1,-,CATTGGTDTQYF,TGTGCCACCACAGGGGGCACAGATACGCAGTATTTT
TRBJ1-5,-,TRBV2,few,CASRGPYSNQPQHF,TGTGCCAGCAGAGGGCCGTATAGCAATCAGCCCCAGCATTTT
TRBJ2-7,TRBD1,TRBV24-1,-,CATSDWAGGGEQYF,TGTGCCACCAGTGATTGGGCAGGGGGTGGCGAGCAGTACTTC
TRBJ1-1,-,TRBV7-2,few,CASSQEGVGTEAFF,TGTGCCAGCAGCCAAGAAGGGGTGGGGACTGAAGCTTTCTTT
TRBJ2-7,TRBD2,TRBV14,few,CASSRAGGTQNSYEQYF,TGTGCCAGCAGTAGGGCGGGAGGTACTCAAAACTCCTACGAGCAGTACTTC
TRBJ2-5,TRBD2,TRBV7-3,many,CASSDGLAGAGQETQYF,TGTGCCAGCAGCGACGGACTAGCGGGAGCTGGCCAAGAGACCCAGTACTTC
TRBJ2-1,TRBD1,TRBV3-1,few,CASSQGTGWDNEQFF,TGTGCCAGCAGCCAGGGGACAGGGTGGGACAATGAGCAGTTCTTC